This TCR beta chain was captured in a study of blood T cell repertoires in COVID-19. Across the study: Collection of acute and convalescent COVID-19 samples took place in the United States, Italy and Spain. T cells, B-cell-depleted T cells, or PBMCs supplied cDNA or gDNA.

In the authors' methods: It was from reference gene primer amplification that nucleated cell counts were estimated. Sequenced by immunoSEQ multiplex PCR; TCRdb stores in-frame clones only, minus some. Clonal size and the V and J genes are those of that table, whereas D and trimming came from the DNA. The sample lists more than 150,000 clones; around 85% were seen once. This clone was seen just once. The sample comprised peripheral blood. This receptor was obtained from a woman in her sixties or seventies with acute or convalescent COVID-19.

The DNA of the CDR3 is TGTGCCAGCTCGGAAGGGGGCTCTGTGGTAGGAAAACTGTTTTTT. It yields the protein CASSEGGSVVGKLFF. V is TRBV7-8 and J is TRBJ1-4, with 7 bases aligning to TRBD1. The CDR3 runs 15 residues. The V segment lost 8 bases and the J segment 10 bases; nucleotides outside the gene matches: 16. The germline V gene has CDR1 SGHVS and CDR2 FQNEAQ. Filled out from reference TRBV7-8 and TRBJ1-4, the complete variable domain reads GAGVSQSPRYKVAKRGQDVALRCDPISGHVSLFWYQQALGQGPEFLTYFQNEAQLDKSGLPSDRFFAERPEGSVSTLKIQRTQQEDSAVYLCASSEGGSVVGKLFFGSGTQLSVL.